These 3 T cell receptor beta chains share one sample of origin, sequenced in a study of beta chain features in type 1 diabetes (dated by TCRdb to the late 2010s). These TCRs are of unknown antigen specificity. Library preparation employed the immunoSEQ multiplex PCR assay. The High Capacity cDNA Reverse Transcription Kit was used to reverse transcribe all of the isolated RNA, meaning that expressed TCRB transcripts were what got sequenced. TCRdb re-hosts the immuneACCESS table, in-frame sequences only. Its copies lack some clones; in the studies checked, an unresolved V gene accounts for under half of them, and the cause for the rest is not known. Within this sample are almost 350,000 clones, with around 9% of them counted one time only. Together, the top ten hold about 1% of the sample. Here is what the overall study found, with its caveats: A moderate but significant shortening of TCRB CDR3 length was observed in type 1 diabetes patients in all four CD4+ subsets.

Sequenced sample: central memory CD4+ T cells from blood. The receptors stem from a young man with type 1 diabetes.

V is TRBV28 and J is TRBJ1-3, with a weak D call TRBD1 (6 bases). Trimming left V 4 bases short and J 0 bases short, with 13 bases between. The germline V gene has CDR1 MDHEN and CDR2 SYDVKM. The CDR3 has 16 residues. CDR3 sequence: CASSWAEGVSGNTIYF. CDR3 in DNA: TGTGCCAGCAGTTGGGCCGAGGGGGTCTCTGGAAACACCATATATTTT. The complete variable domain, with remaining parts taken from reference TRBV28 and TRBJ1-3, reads DVKVTQSSRYLVKRTGEKVFLECVQDMDHENMFWYRQDPGLGLRLIYFSYDVKMKEKGDIPEGYSVSREKKERFSLILESASTNQTSMYLCASSWAEGVSGNTIYFGEGSWLTVV.

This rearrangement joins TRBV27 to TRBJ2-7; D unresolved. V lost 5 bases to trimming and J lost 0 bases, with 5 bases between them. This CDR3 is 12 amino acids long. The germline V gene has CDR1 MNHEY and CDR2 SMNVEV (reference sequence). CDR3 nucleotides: TGTGCCAGCAGTCGTCCCTCCTACGAGCAGTACTTC. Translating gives CASSRPSYEQYF.

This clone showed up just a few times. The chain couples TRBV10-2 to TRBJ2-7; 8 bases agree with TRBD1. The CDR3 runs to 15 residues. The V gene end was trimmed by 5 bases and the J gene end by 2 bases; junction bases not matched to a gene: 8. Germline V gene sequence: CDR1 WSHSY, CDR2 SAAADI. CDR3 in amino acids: CASSSGGARAYEQYF. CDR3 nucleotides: TGCGCCAGCAGTTCAGGGGGCGCGAGGGCCTACGAGCAGTACTTC.